This T cell receptor beta chain appears in the sequencing data of a study of blood T cell repertoires in COVID-19. Germline V gene sequence: CDR1 SGDLS, CDR2 YYNGEE. The CDR3 loop spans 13 amino acids. Unmatched junction bases numbered 0, after V lost 0 bases and J lost 4 bases. Repertoires were generated with immunoSEQ multiplex PCR, while TCRdb's copy carries only in-frame clones and drops some. Here the sample spans fewer than 100,000 clones, approximately 89% being singletons. The source material was peripheral blood. The chain recombines TRBV9 with TRBJ2-5; 7 bases are shared with TRBD2. This clonotype was sampled from a man aged 45-65 years with acute or convalescent COVID-19. The CDR3 DNA is TGTGCCAGCAGCGTAGTAGCGGGAGAGACCCAGTACTTC. Amino acid sequence: CASSVVAGETQYF.